This T cell receptor beta chain was identified during a study of monozygotic twins with inflammatory bowel disease. This CDR3 contains 14 residues. Germline CDR1 SGHTA, CDR2 FQGNSA. Following a re-call of the 5' RACE reads, TCRdb has one entry per CDR3 protein and lacks DNA. The sample includes 200,000 to 250,000 distinct CDR3 sequences. This receptor was identified in a human donor with ulcerative colitis or Crohn's disease, or a healthy co-twin of an affected twin (not recorded which). V and J are TRBV7-2 and TRBJ2-7; TCRdb's D gene call, TRBD2, goes unchecked for lack of DNA. Sequences were obtained from blood. CDR3 loop: CASSSLGPTYEQYF.